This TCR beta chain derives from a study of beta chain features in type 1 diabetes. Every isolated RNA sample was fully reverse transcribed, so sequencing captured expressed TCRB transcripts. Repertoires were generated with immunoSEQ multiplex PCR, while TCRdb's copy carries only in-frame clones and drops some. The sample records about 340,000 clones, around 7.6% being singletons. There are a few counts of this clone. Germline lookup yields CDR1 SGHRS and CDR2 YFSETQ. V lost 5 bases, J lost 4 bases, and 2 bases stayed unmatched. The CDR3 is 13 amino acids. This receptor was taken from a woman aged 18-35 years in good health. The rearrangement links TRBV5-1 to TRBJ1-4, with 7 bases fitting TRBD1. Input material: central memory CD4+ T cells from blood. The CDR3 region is CASRDRDNEKLFF. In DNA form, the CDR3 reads TGCGCCAGCAGAGACAGGGATAATGAAAAACTGTTTTTT.